A selection of T cell receptor beta chains follows, all from one sample in a study of cytomegalovirus exposure and HLA in healthy donors. The table came from immunoSEQ multiplex PCR; TCRdb's copy has only in-frame clones and leaves some out. Of some 120,000 clones listed, roughly nine tenths are singletons. The specimen sequenced was PBMCs. The receptor set was obtained from a man aged 25 to 40 in good health and CMV-seronegative. Each CDR3 is given with its conserved first and last residue. The D gene is left open where the match is weak. Not all rows give a size; the values are once, few, many and, for expanded clones, a class.

TRBD1 | TRBJ1-1 | TRBV9 | 17 | NA | CASSGRGTGEGGTEAFF | TGTGCCAGCAGCGGTAGAGGGACAGGGGAGGGAGGCACTGAAGCTTTCTTT
NA | TRBJ1-4 | TRBV28 | 14 | NA | CASSFMQEREKLFF | TGTGCCAGCAGTTTCATGCAGGAACGGGAAAAACTGTTTTTT
TRBD1 | TRBJ2-1 | TRBV5-1 | 16 | NA | CASSLAPGTAYNEQFF | TGCGCCAGCAGCTTGGCCCCCGGGACAGCTTACAATGAGCAGTTCTTC
TRBD1 | TRBJ1-2 | TRBV5-6 | 13 | NA | CASSLDRGGGYTF | TGTGCCAGCAGCTTGGACAGGGGAGGTGGCTACACCTTC
NA | TRBJ1-5 | TRBV5-6 | 18 | NA | CASSSFLRPGHRDQPQHF | TGTGCCAGCAGCTCCTTTTTAAGGCCGGGACATAGAGATCAGCCCCAGCATTTT
NA | TRBJ1-6 | TRBV28 | 13 | NA | CASSPPHYSPLHF | TGTGCCAGCAGTCCCCCCCATTATTCACCCCTCCACTTT
TRBD1 | TRBJ1-6 | TRBV11-2 | 16 | NA | CASSLIGTGSNSPLHF | TGTGCCAGCAGCTTAATTGGGACAGGGAGTAATTCACCCCTCCACTTT
NA | TRBJ2-7 | TRBV6-1 | 13 | NA | CAILDRRDYEQYF | TGTGCCATCCTGGACAGGAGGGATTACGAGCAGTACTTC
NA | TRBJ2-7 | TRBV20-1 | 11 | few | CSARRAYEQYF | TGCAGTGCACGAAGAGCCTACGAGCAGTACTTC
NA | TRBJ1-2 | TRBV4-1 | 14 | NA | CASSQDRSGDGYTF | TGCGCCAGCAGCCAAGATCGGTCGGGAGATGGCTACACCTTC
TRBD1 | TRBJ1-2 | TRBV6-5 | 13 | NA | CASSYQGAGGYTF | TGTGCCAGCAGTTACCAGGGGGCGGGCGGCTACACCTTC
NA | TRBJ2-4 | TRBV6-1 | 14 | NA | CASSPLGGKNIQYF | TGTGCCAGCAGCCCCCTGGGGGGCAAAAACATTCAGTACTTC
TRBD1 | TRBJ1-5 | TRBV19 | 15 | NA | CASSISGGFNQPQHF | TGTGCCAGTAGTATTTCAGGGGGGTTCAATCAGCCCCAGCATTTT
NA | TRBJ1-1 | TRBV19 | 14 | NA | CASSIRVVSTEAFF | TGTGCCAGTAGTATCAGGGTAGTAAGCACTGAAGCTTTCTTT
TRBD1 | TRBJ1-6 | TRBV9 | 15 | NA | CASSVDGQGDSPLHF | TGTGCCAGCAGCGTAGATGGACAGGGGGACTCACCCCTCCACTTT
NA | TRBJ2-7 | TRBV5-4 | 13 | NA | CASSLEESDQQYF | TGTGCCAGCAGCTTGGAGGAGTCCGACCAGCAGTACTTC
NA | TRBJ1-1 | TRBV5-6 | 13 | NA | CASSFFRGDSAFF | TGTGCCAGCAGCTTCTTCAGGGGAGATAGCGCTTTCTTT
NA | TRBJ1-5 | TRBV6-5 | 13 | NA | CASTRDPIEPQHF | TGTGCCAGCACTCGAGATCCTATTGAGCCCCAGCATTTT
TRBD2 | TRBJ2-7 | TRBV5-5 | 18 | NA | CASSLIPPGAGGSVEQYF | TGTGCCAGCAGCTTGATCCCGCCCGGAGCGGGGGGAAGTGTCGAGCAGTACTTC
TRBD1 | TRBJ1-6 | TRBV6-6 | 15 | NA | CASSQQGGLGSPLHF | TGTGCCAGCAGCCAACAGGGGGGTTTGGGTTCACCCCTCCACTTT
NA | TRBJ2-1 | TRBV7-9 | 12 | NA | CASTATGKKQFF | TGTGCCAGCACGGCGACGGGAAAAAAGCAGTTCTTC
NA | TRBJ1-4 | TRBV2 | 12 | NA | CASSPRQSIVFF | TGTGCCAGCAGTCCGCGACAGTCTATCGTGTTTTTT
TRBD1 | TRBJ2-7 | TRBV27 | 14 | NA | CASSPSGGPYEQYF | TGTGCCAGCAGTCCGTCAGGGGGCCCCTACGAGCAGTACTTC
TRBD1 | TRBJ1-4 | TRBV7-2 | 14 | NA | CASSLGQDREKLFF | TGTGCCAGCAGCCTCGGACAGGATCGTGAAAAACTGTTTTTT
TRBD2 | TRBJ2-1 | TRBV7-7 | 17 | NA | CASSLAYGAGGYNEQFF | TGTGCTAGCAGCTTAGCGTATGGTGCGGGGGGGTACAATGAGCAGTTCTTC
NA | TRBJ2-3 | TRBV5-6 | 13 | NA | CASSLSSTDTQYF | TGTGCCAGCAGCCTTTCTTCCACAGATACGCAGTATTTT
TRBD2 | TRBJ2-5 | TRBV7-9 | 16 | NA | CASSALLAEDQETQYF | TGTGCCAGCAGCGCCCTACTAGCGGAGGACCAAGAGACCCAGTACTTC
TRBD1 | TRBJ2-7 | TRBV6-6 | 14 | once | CASRRQGRTYEQYF | TGTGCCAGCAGAAGACAGGGGAGGACCTACGAGCAGTACTTC
NA | TRBJ1-2 | TRBV7-2 | 15 | NA | CASSLYSRGSDGYTF | TGTGCCAGCAGCTTATACAGTAGGGGTTCTGATGGCTACACCTTC
NA | TRBJ2-2 | TRBV5-4 | 16 | NA | CASSLGQGLGTGELFF | TGTGCCAGCAGCTTGGGCCAGGGTCTCGGGACCGGGGAGCTGTTTTTT
TRBD1 | TRBJ1-1 | TRBV2 | 14 | NA | CASGPGGFGTEAFF | TGTGCCAGCGGGCCAGGGGGCTTCGGCACTGAAGCTTTCTTT
NA | TRBJ2-5 | TRBV27 | 14 | NA | CASSPGRERETQYF | TGTGCCAGCAGCCCTGGACGGGAAAGAGAGACCCAGTACTTC
TRBD2 | TRBJ2-3 | TRBV11-2 | 17 | NA | CASSRDRSSGGGDTQYF | TGTGCCAGCAGCCGGGACAGGAGTAGCGGGGGGGGAGATACGCAGTATTTT
TRBD2 | TRBJ2-1 | TRBV18 | 16 | NA | CASSGLEMGSYNEQFF | TGTGCCAGCTCAGGACTAGAAATGGGATCCTACAATGAGCAGTTCTTC
NA | TRBJ1-6 | TRBV27 | 13 | few | CASSLYLNSPLHF | TGTGCCAGCAGTTTATACCTAAATTCACCCCTCCACTTT
NA | TRBJ1-1 | TRBV6-6 | 15 | NA | CASSYSVTENTEAFF | TGTGCCAGCAGTTACTCGGTGACAGAGAACACTGAAGCTTTCTTT
TRBD2 | TRBJ2-2 | TRBV27 | 16 | NA | CASSPWTSGGSGELFF | TGTGCCAGCAGTCCTTGGACTAGCGGGGGCTCCGGGGAGCTGTTTTTT
NA | TRBJ2-7 | TRBV7-9 | 15 | NA | CASSPPSQGLGEQYF | TGTGCCAGCAGCCCGCCGAGTCAGGGGCTGGGCGAGCAGTACTTC
NA | TRBJ1-2 | TRBV19 | 14 | NA | CASSIGQGHSGYTF | TGTGCCAGTAGTATAGGGCAGGGGCATAGTGGCTACACCTTC
TRBD1 | TRBJ1-2 | TRBV29-1 | 15 | NA | CSVEEPRGRVYGYTF | TGCAGCGTTGAAGAGCCCAGGGGGCGGGTCTATGGCTACACCTTC
NA | TRBJ2-2 | TRBV7-3 | 16 | NA | CASSPQGATNTGELFF | TGTGCCAGCAGTCCGCAGGGTGCGACGAACACCGGGGAGCTGTTTTTT
NA | TRBJ2-2 | TRBV19 | 15 | once | CASSSALGVPGELFF | TGTGCCAGTAGTAGTGCTCTAGGGGTGCCGGGGGAGCTGTTTTTT
TRBD1 | TRBJ2-7 | TRBV10-3 | 12 | NA | CATGQGPYEQYF | TGTGCCACCGGACAGGGGCCCTACGAGCAGTACTTC
TRBD1 | TRBJ1-2 | TRBV19 | 17 | once | CASSITYRGRSDYGYTF | TGTGCCAGTAGTATAACGTACAGGGGTCGATCGGACTATGGCTACACCTTC
NA | TRBJ1-6 | TRBV28 | 16 | NA | CASSRPHRGLNSPLHF | TGTGCCAGCAGCCGACCCCATAGAGGCCTCAATTCACCCCTCCACTTT
NA | TRBJ1-1 | TRBV9 | 16 | NA | CASSVAPVSQNTEAFF | TGTGCCAGCAGCGTAGCGCCGGTTTCCCAGAACACTGAAGCTTTCTTT
NA | TRBJ2-4 | TRBV18 | 16 | NA | CASSPPQGIAKNIQYF | TGTGCCAGCTCACCACCCCAGGGTATCGCCAAAAACATTCAGTACTTC
NA | TRBJ2-4 | TRBV28 | 17 | NA | CASSRRTLTVAKNIQYF | TGTGCCAGCAGTCGCCGGACACTTACGGTAGCCAAAAACATTCAGTACTTC
TRBD1 | TRBJ2-7 | TRBV19 | 15 | NA | CASSMGQGGFYEQYF | TGTGCCAGTAGCATGGGACAGGGGGGTTTCTACGAGCAGTACTTC
TRBD1 | TRBJ2-3 | TRBV10-1 | 13 | once | CASRGTGGDTQYF | TGCGCCAGCAGAGGGACAGGGGGAGATACGCAGTATTTT
TRBD1 | TRBJ1-6 | TRBV4-1 | 15 | NA | CASSQRQGRNSPLHF | TGCGCCAGCAGCCAACGACAGGGGAGAAATTCACCCCTCCACTTT
TRBD1 | TRBJ1-5 | TRBV27 | 16 | NA | CASRTNRGGPGQPQHF | TGTGCCAGCAGGACCAACAGGGGGGGGCCTGGTCAGCCCCAGCATTTT
NA | TRBJ2-7 | TRBV10-3 | 12 | NA | CAISLDLYEQYF | TGTGCCATCAGTCTCGACTTGTACGAGCAGTACTTC
NA | TRBJ2-3 | TRBV6-5 | 15 | NA | CASSSEGGRGDTQYF | TGTGCCAGCAGTTCCGAGGGTGGCCGTGGAGATACGCAGTATTTT
NA | TRBJ1-1 | TRBV6-5 | 14 | NA | CASSLAGENTEAFF | TGTGCCAGCAGTTTAGCCGGGGAGAACACTGAAGCTTTCTTT
NA | TRBJ1-1 | TRBV5-1 | 18 | NA | CASSLAGGSGVGNTEAFF | TGCGCCAGCAGCTTGGCGGGAGGGTCGGGCGTAGGAAACACTGAAGCTTTCTTT
NA | TRBJ2-3 | TRBV28 | 13 | NA | CASSFPSTDTQYF | TGTGCCAGCAGTTTCCCTAGCACAGATACGCAGTATTTT
NA | TRBJ2-4 | TRBV7-2 | 17 | NA | CASSPNPWQSAKNIQYF | TGTGCCAGCAGCCCCAACCCGTGGCAGTCAGCCAAAAACATTCAGTACTTC